This T cell receptor (beta chain) stems from a study of blood T cell repertoires in COVID-19. About the study: COVID-19 samples, acute and convalescent, were from the United States, Italy and Spain. The analysed material was cDNA or gDNA that came from T cells, B-cell-depleted T cells, or PBMCs.

CDR3 length: 15 residues. Unmatched junction bases numbered 5, after V lost 3 bases and J lost 2 bases. Germline V lookup: CDR1 SGDLS, CDR2 YYNGEE. As processed by the authors: By means of reference gene primer amplification, nucleated cell counts were estimated. The method was immunoSEQ multiplex PCR; TCRdb's version includes in-frame clones alone and lacks a portion of them. That table supplies the V and J calls and clone size; D and trimming were determined from the DNA. The data show over 250,000 clones, roughly 87% seen once. Sequences were obtained from peripheral blood. This sequence joins TRBV9 and TRBJ2-1; TRBD2 aligns across 7 bases. This receptor was taken from a woman in her twenties or thirties with acute or convalescent COVID-19. CDR3 region: CASSATSPPYNEQFF. The CDR3 DNA follows: TGTGCCAGCAGCGCGACTAGCCCACCCTACAATGAGCAGTTCTTC.